This T cell receptor (beta chain) was recovered during a study of blood T cell repertoires in COVID-19. Across the whole study: Nucleic acid was either cDNA or gDNA, and it came from T cells, B-cell-depleted T cells, or PBMCs.

Trimming at V came to 1 base and at J to 9 bases, leaving 9 bases not matched to a gene. The CDR3 runs to 15 residues. Per germline, CDR1 MDHEN and CDR2 SYDVKM. Donors were grouped by their self-reported clinical history. Under the authors' procedure: Estimation of nucleated cell counts was performed using reference gene primer amplification. The method was immunoSEQ multiplex PCR; TCRdb's version includes in-frame clones alone and lacks a portion of them. The V and J calls and the clone size are those of that table, but D and trimming were determined from the DNA. The repertoire holds some 210,000 clones, with over 75% as singletons.

What was sequenced was PBMCs or T cells enriched from blood (not recorded which). V usage is TRBV28 and J usage is TRBJ1-5, with 7 bases that match TRBD1. The clonotype originates from a man younger than 45 with acute COVID-19. The CDR3 is CASSLSRDRLRPQHF. CDR3 coding DNA: TGTGCCAGCAGTTTATCCCGGGACAGATTGAGGCCCCAGCATTTT.